The 29 T cell receptor beta chains in this list originate from one sample, sequenced in a study of T cell changes during pregnancy in multiple sclerosis. Measured with immunoSEQ multiplex PCR; TCRdb has only the in-frame clones, and not every one. Of about 64,000 clones in the sample, just over 90% were seen once. Sequencing was performed on peripheral blood, taken in the second trimester of pregnancy. Source of these receptors: a female donor with multiple sclerosis, enrolled in a pregnancy study.

The rearrangement links TRBV5-4 to TRBJ2-3, with 8 nucleotides matching TRBD2. This CDR3 spans 16 amino acids. From germline, CDR1 is SGHNT and CDR2 YYREEE (reference sequence). The trim removed 0 bases at V and 4 bases at J, leaving 7 bases unmatched. This chain's CDR3 is CASSLVLTSVADTQYF. CDR3 nucleotide sequence: TGTGCCAGCAGCTTGGTGCTGACTAGCGTGGCAGATACGCAGTATTTT. The full variable domain, with the rest looked up from reference TRBV5-4 and TRBJ2-3, is ETGVTQSPTHLIKTRGQQVTLRCSSQSGHNTVSWYQQALGQGPQFIFQYYREEENGRGNFPPRFSGLQFPNYSSELNVNALELDDSALYLCASSLVLTSVADTQYFGPGTRLTVL.

The gene calls are TRBV13 and TRBJ2-1, with D perhaps TRBD2 (5 bases). Germline-derived CDR1 and CDR2 are PRHDT and FYEKMQ (reference sequence). The V and J ends lost 3 bases and 9 bases respectively, with 12 bases between them. The CDR3 runs 13 residues. As DNA, the CDR3 is TGTGCCAGCAGCTTCGGACTTACCCGTGAGCAGTTCTTC. As protein: CASSFGLTREQFF.

This clone was recorded once. This chain connects TRBV5-4 to TRBJ2-7; possible D gene TRBD1, 6 bases. This CDR3 is 14 amino acids long. The V gene's germline CDR1 is SGHNT and CDR2 YYREEE (reference sequence). The V gene lost 4 bases and the J gene lost 5 bases, with 16 bases spanning the gap. This chain's CDR3 is CASSRDIENHEQYF. The DNA for the CDR3 is TGTGCCAGCAGCCGGGACATCGAGAACCACGAGCAGTACTTC.

The genes are TRBV28 and TRBJ1-5; possibly TRBD1 for D (5 bases). Per germline, CDR1 MDHEN and CDR2 SYDVKM. The CDR3 consists of 16 residues. The V gene lost 3 bases and the J gene lost 3 bases, with 15 bases spanning the gap. The CDR3 DNA follows: TGTGCCAGCAGTTTTGGTAGGGGAAGGGACAATCAGCCCCAGCATTTT. This sequence encodes CASSFGRGRDNQPQHF.

The CDR3 spells CASSPTRAGELFF. Here the CDR3 DNA reads TGTGCCAGCTCACCGACCCGGGCCGGGGAGCTGTTTTTT. This sequence joins TRBV18 and TRBJ2-2; D is unresolved. The CDR3 totals 13 residues. The V gene's germline CDR1 is KGHSH and CDR2 LQKENI. Trimming pared 3 bases from V and 6 bases from J, leaving 8 bases between.

This chain links TRBV14 with TRBJ1-6; D is ambiguous. Germline CDR1 and CDR2: SGHDN and FVKESK. Trimming removed 2 bases from V and 7 bases from J, with 6 bases in between. The CDR3 is made up of 13 amino acids. CDR3: CASSQSLNSPLHF. The CDR3 DNA follows: TGTGCCAGCAGCCAATCCTTGAATTCACCCCTCCACTTT.

The rearrangement uses TRBV11-1 and TRBJ2-7; 7 bases line up with TRBD2. CDR1 and CDR2 (germline): SGHAT, FQDESV (reference sequence). With 5 bases clipped from V and 2 bases from J, the junction kept 9 bases outside the gene matches. The CDR3 is 15 amino acids. The chain's CDR3 is CASSPRLAGPYEQYF. The CDR3 DNA reads as TGTGCCAGCAGCCCGAGACTAGCAGGACCCTACGAGCAGTACTTC.

This clone was found a few times. The same CDR3 can be traced to other DNA sequences in this sample. The rearrangement joins TRBV5-4 to TRBJ1-1; D possibly corresponds to TRBD1 (6 bases). The CDR3 length is 14 residues. Germline V CDR1 and CDR2: SGHNT, YYREEE (reference sequence). V lost 2 bases to trimming and J lost 5 bases, with 13 bases between them. The CDR3 DNA follows: TGTGCCAGCAGCTTAGAACAGGGTCGGACTGAAGCTTTCTTT. It translates to CASSLEQGRTEAFF.

The J gene is TRBJ1-1, the V gene TRBV28; tentative D call: TRBD1 (5 bases). Trimming pared 8 bases from V and 3 bases from J, leaving 25 bases between. The CDR3 contains 17 residues. The germline CDR1 and CDR2 sequences are MDHEN and SYDVKM. CDR3 sequence reads: CASRAGRQGFLDTEAFF. The CDR3 bases are TGTGCCAGCCGCGCCGGGAGGCAGGGCTTTCTTGACACTGAAGCTTTCTTT. Complete variable domain (other parts from reference TRBV28 and TRBJ1-1): DVKVTQSSRYLVKRTGEKVFLECVQDMDHENMFWYRQDPGLGLRLIYFSYDVKMKEKGDIPEGYSVSREKKERFSLILESASTNQTSMYLCASRAGRQGFLDTEAFFGQGTRLTVV.

The chain joins TRBV4-1 to TRBJ2-2; tentatively, D is TRBD1 (5 bases). V was pared by 3 bases and J by 7 bases, with 9 bases between. The V gene's germline CDR1 is MGHRA and CDR2 YSYEKL. There are 13 residues in the CDR3. The CDR3 loop is CASSHRVSGELFF. CDR3 bases: TGCGCCAGCAGCCACAGGGTGAGCGGGGAGCTGTTTTTT.

The rearrangement joins TRBV7-3 to TRBJ2-5, with D perhaps matching TRBD2 (5 bases). V gave up 5 bases and J gave up 2 bases, with 9 bases separating them. Germline values: CDR1 SGHTA, CDR2 FQGTGA. The CDR3 runs to 13 residues. The CDR3 DNA reads as TGTGCCAGCAGCCCGCCGGGGCAAGAGACCCAGTACTTC. It encodes CASSPPGQETQYF.

The chain has TRBV6-5 and TRBJ1-1, with D possibly matching TRBD1 (5 bases). Between the trimmed V and J ends, which lost 4 bases and 6 bases, there was a span of 15 bases. This CDR3 is 14 amino acids long. Per germline, CDR1 MNHEY and CDR2 SVGAGI. The CDR3 loop reads CASSFRDLMAEAFF. CDR3 bases: TGTGCCAGCAGTTTCAGGGATCTAATGGCTGAAGCTTTCTTT.

V and J are TRBV4-3 and TRBJ2-1; 9 nucleotides line up with TRBD1. V gave up 4 bases and J gave up 3 bases; unmatched junction bases: 16. From germline, CDR1 is LGHNA and CDR2 YSLEER. The length of the CDR3 is 19 residues. CDR3 coding DNA: TGCGCCAGCAGCCGGCTCCCTACTGGACAGGGGAATTACTACAATGAGCAGTTCTTC. This translates into CASSRLPTGQGNYYNEQFF.

The CDR3 DNA reads TGTGCCTGGAGTAGCCAGGGTAGCGAAAAACTGTTTTTT. Translated: CAWSSQGSEKLFF. This chain links TRBV30 with TRBJ1-4; TRBD1 might be the D (5 bases). The CDR3 covers 13 residues. V lost 2 bases and J 8 bases, leaving 12 bases between the germline ends. Germline CDR1 and CDR2: GTSNPN and SVGIG (reference sequence).

The chain has TRBV28 and TRBJ2-7; 7 nucleotides agree with TRBD1. Germline-derived CDR1 and CDR2 are MDHEN and SYDVKM. Trimming removed 3 bases from V and 0 bases from J; junction bases left unmatched: 5. The CDR3 contains 15 residues. The CDR3 region is CASSLTGPSSYEQYF. CDR3 sequence (DNA): TGTGCCAGCAGTTTGACAGGGCCCAGCTCCTACGAGCAGTACTTC.

The chain recombines TRBV30 with TRBJ1-5; TRBD1 matches 7 bases. The CDR3 is 13 residues long. Per the germline V gene, CDR1 is GTSNPN and CDR2 is SVGIG (reference sequence). V lost 3 bases, J lost 4 bases, and 3 bases stayed unmatched. CDR3 residues: CAWSETGNQPQHF. In nucleotides, the CDR3 is TGTGCCTGGAGCGAGACAGGGAATCAGCCCCAGCATTTT.

The chain joins TRBV19 to TRBJ1-5; 8 nucleotides match TRBD1. The CDR3 extends over 15 amino acids. Germline V gene sequence: CDR1 LNHDA, CDR2 SQIVND (reference sequence). Germline trimming cut 5 bases from V and 5 bases from J; bases unmatched to any gene: 8. CDR3 nucleotides: TGTGCCAGTAGTCCGCTCGGACAGGGTTATCAGCCCCAGCATTTT. This codes for CASSPLGQGYQPQHF.

The chain has TRBV6-1 and TRBJ1-1; 7 positions agree with TRBD1. In germline, CDR1 is MNHNS, CDR2 SASEGT. The junction had 6 bases not matched to a gene; V was cut back by 2 bases and J by 0 bases. CDR3 length: 16 residues. CDR3 in DNA: TGTGCCAGCAGTGAAAGGGGGCTCAGGGTGAACACTGAAGCTTTCTTT. Translated: CASSERGLRVNTEAFF.

The chain employs TRBV18 and TRBJ1-4; a weak D match, TRBD1 (5 bases). The CDR3 is made up of 18 amino acids. The germline V and J ends were trimmed by 1 base and 1 base, with 16 bases remaining between them. Germline lookup yields CDR1 KGHSH and CDR2 LQKENI. CDR3 sequence (DNA): TGTGCCAGCTCACCACAACGCAGCAGGGAGGGAACTAATGAAAAACTGTTTTTT. Translating gives CASSPQRSREGTNEKLFF. The variable domain in full, completed from reference TRBV18 and TRBJ1-4, reads NAGVMQNPRHLVRRRGQEARLRCSPMKGHSHVYWYRQLPEEGLKFMVYLQKENIIDESGMPKERFSAEFPKEGPSILRIQQVVRGDSAAYFCASSPQRSREGTNEKLFFGSGTQLSVL.

The gene calls are TRBV5-4 and TRBJ1-1; 9 positions match TRBD1. With V trimmed by 5 bases and J by 5 bases, 4 bases remained unmatched. This CDR3 spans 13 amino acids. Germline CDR1 and CDR2: SGHNT and YYREEE (reference sequence). The CDR3 DNA reads TGTGCCAGCAGTCTGGACAGGGGAACTGAAGCTTTCTTT. Its translation: CASSLDRGTEAFF.

The V call is TRBV2, the J call TRBJ1-2; tentative D call: TRBD1 (6 bases). The germline gives CDR1 SNHLY, CDR2 FYNNEI. Trimming pared 8 bases from V and 4 bases from J, leaving 14 bases between. There are 13 residues in the CDR3. This chain's CDR3 is CASGDTLSYGYTF. CDR3 bases: TGTGCCAGCGGGGACACTTTATCCTATGGCTACACCTTC.

The rearrangement joins TRBV5-1 to TRBJ2-5, with TRBD2 as a possible D gene (6 bases). CDR3 length: 14 amino acids. Trimming removed 0 bases from V and 5 bases from J, with 11 bases in between. CDR1 is SGHRS and CDR2 is YFSETQ in the germline V gene. This CDR3 reads CASSLATGVETQYF. In DNA, the CDR3 is TGCGCCAGCAGCTTGGCTACGGGGGTGGAGACCCAGTACTTC.

Comment on this clone: Compared with germline, one end of the junction differs, possibly owing to a read error. V and J are TRBV7-7 and TRBJ2-5; weak D call: TRBD1 (7 bases). CDR3 size: 14 residues. Germline CDR1 reads SSHAT; CDR2 reads FNYEAQ (reference sequence). The CDR3 loop reads CASSSQGGQETQYF. In DNA, the CDR3 is TGTGCTAGCAGCTCTCAGGGGGGCCAAGAGACCCAGTACTTC.

The chain joins TRBV7-8 to TRBJ1-3; no firm D call. V was pared by 2 bases and J by 4 bases, with 9 bases between. Germline V gene data show CDR1 as SGHVS and CDR2 as FQNEAQ. This CDR3 is 14 amino acids long. In nucleotides, the CDR3 is TGTGCCAGCAGCTTATTTCAGGAAGGAAACACCATATATTTT. It translates to CASSLFQEGNTIYF.

V is TRBV5-6 and J is TRBJ1-5, with D possibly being TRBD1 (5 bases). This CDR3 has 15 residues. Trimming removed 4 bases from V and 5 bases from J, with 16 bases in between. Germline V gene lookup returns CDR1 SGHDT and CDR2 YYEEEE. In nucleotides, the CDR3 is TGTGCCAGCAGCCCTTTCTCGGGGGGGGATCAGCCCCAGCATTTT. Translation: CASSPFSGGDQPQHF.

This clone has a single count. J is TRBJ2-7 and V is TRBV5-5; 7 bases match TRBD1. Trimming took 3 bases from V and 2 from J; bases not matched to a gene: 14. The CDR3 is made up of 17 amino acids. The V gene's germline CDR1 is SGHKS and CDR2 YYEKEE (reference sequence). CDR3 residues: CASSSQGDSLIPYEQYF. The CDR3 region has the DNA TGTGCCAGCAGCTCCCAAGGGGACAGCTTAATACCCTACGAGCAGTACTTC.

The CDR3 DNA reads TGTGCTAGTGGCATAGACAGGGGCCAGGGGAACACTGAAGCTTTCTTT. It translates to CASGIDRGQGNTEAFF. This chain links TRBV12-5 with TRBJ1-1; 8 positions match TRBD1. The V gene's germline CDR1 is LGHNT and CDR2 FRNRAP. The CDR3 is made up of 16 amino acids. Trimming at V came to 6 bases and at J to 1 base, leaving 10 bases not matched to a gene.

This sequence joins TRBV2 and TRBJ1-1; D is undetermined. The V end lost 8 bases, the J end lost 3 bases, and 7 bases lay between the germline ends. The CDR3 spans 11 residues. Germline-derived CDR1 and CDR2 are SNHLY and FYNNEI. CDR3 coding DNA: TGTGCCAGCCGAGAGTACACTGAAGCTTTCTTT. Translation: CASREYTEAFF.

The chain couples TRBV11-3 to TRBJ2-1, with 7 bases identical to TRBD1. Germline CDR1 reads SGHNT; CDR2 reads YENEEA. The length of the CDR3 is 14 residues. V shed 3 bases, J shed 6 bases, and the junction held 5 bases outside the gene matches. The CDR3 here is CASSLGQWTNEQFF. The CDR3 DNA is TGTGCCAGCAGCTTGGGACAGTGGACCAATGAGCAGTTCTTC.